This paragraph covers one TCR beta chain sequence. The antigen this receptor binds is unknown. No qualities accompany the bases; no much larger clone lies one base away. Donors were six healthy women forming three monozygous twin pairs. Each of the three twin pairs had been raised together, and the twins in each pair were thought likely to have encountered the same infectious agents and vaccines. RNA was isolated from peripheral blood mononuclear cells and used to prepare TCR cDNA libraries. The sample comes from a study of identical twins' blood T cells (dated by TCRdb to the early 2010s). Regarding the complete study: Around 50 million Illumina reads were obtained across around twelve libraries, of which six were alpha-chain libraries and six were beta-chain libraries. The study compared TCR alpha and beta chain repertoires of three pairs of monozygous twins using next-generation sequencing to assess genetic influence on repertoire formation. Results the study describes overall, beyond this receptor: Among the most abundant TCRbeta clonotypes, each donor shared more CDR3 sequences with her twin than with unrelated donors. The study stated that the proposed role of the TCRalpha J segment in MHC recognition during thymic selection needs to be validated by independent studies. Because the twins were reared together, environmental influences could not be excluded as an explanation for twin similarity. Twin pairs were reported to be markedly more alike in V gene usage than unrelated donors were, even when looking at non-selected out-of-frame TCRbeta clonotypes. How many CDR3 clonotypes two donors shared depended mainly on the product of their cloneset sizes, and the twins did not clearly stray from this trend.

V loses 3 bases, J loses 3 bases, and the germline ends lie 18 bases apart. The CDR3 spans 17 residues, from the cysteine through the phenylalanine. Of all the DNA, just the CDR3 is kept, 51 bases in frame from base 1. CDR1 SGHRS and CDR2 YFSETQ were looked up in the germline V gene. Libraries came from 5' RACE. Sequencing relied on an Illumina Genome Analyzer IIx. The RNA-based TCR cDNA libraries were made using a previously described protocol that was modified in several ways. Sample-specific barcodes were introduced on both ends of each TCR cDNA library during cDNA synthesis and amplification to prevent cross-contamination. In the source study's methods: Each individual had between about 90,000 and nearly 550,000 identified clonotypes, and each library contained roughly 2 to 4 million CDR3-containing reads. After reads with improper barcode index combinations were thrown out, a cloneset for each library was built using the MiTCR software. While assembling CDR3 clonotypes, MiTCR corrected PCR and sequencing errors and either filtered or rescued low-quality reads. Artificial out-of-frame clonotypes were removed by being mapped to in-frame sequences, with one indel in the CDR3 allowed. To measure how similar V and J gene usage was between donors, Jensen-Shannon divergence was divided by mean entropy. The public sequencing data were trimmed at Q25 with fastp and processed into clonotypes with MiXCR by TCRdb, which kept only in-frame beta chains. CDR3 protein duplicates are merged, each entry listing the most common genes and DNA. The V and J calls and clone size are TCRdb's, not the authors'. Counted in this sample were fewer than 450,000 distinct CDR3 sequences; about 28% of them appeared once. Around 5.6% of the sample is in the top ten clones.

Input material: PBMCs. This receptor chain uses TRBV5-1 and TRBJ1-4; a tentative D call is TRBD1 (6 bases match). This receptor was obtained from a woman between 18 and 55 years old in good health. The CDR3 has the sequence CASSSGRTGRSNEKLFF. The DNA sequence is TGCGCCAGCAGCTCTGGGCGAACAGGGAGATCTAATGAAAAACTGTTTTTT.